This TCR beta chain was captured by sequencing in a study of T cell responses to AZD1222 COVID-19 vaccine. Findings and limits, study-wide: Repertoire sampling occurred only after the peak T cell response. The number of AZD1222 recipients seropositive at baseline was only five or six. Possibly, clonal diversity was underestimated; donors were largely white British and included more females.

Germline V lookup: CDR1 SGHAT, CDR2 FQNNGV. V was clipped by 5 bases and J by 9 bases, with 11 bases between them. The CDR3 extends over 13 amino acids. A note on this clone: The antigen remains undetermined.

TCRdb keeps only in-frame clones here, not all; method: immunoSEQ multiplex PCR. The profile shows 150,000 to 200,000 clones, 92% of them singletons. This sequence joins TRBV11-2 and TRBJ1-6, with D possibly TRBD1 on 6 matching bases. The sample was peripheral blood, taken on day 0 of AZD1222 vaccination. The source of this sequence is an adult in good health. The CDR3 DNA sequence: TGTGCCAGCAGCCTAGGGGGGGGTTCACCCCTCCACTTT. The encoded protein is CASSLGGGSPLHF. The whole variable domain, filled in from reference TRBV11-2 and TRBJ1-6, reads EAGVAQSPRYKIIEKRQSVAFWCNPISGHATLYWYQQILGQGPKLLIQFQNNGVVDDSQLPKDRFSAERLKGVDSTLKIQPAKLEDSAVYLCASSLGGGSPLHFGNGTRLTVT.